This T cell receptor beta chain was found in a study of blood T cell repertoires in COVID-19. Study in general: COVID-19 samples, acute and convalescent, were from the United States, Italy and Spain. The cDNA or gDNA used as material had been derived from T cells, B-cell-depleted T cells, or PBMCs.

Trimming removed 1 base from V and 2 bases from J, with 6 bases in between. Germline values: CDR1 LGHDT, CDR2 YNNKEL (reference sequence). The CDR3 length is 13 residues. As originally analysed: Estimation of nucleated cell counts was performed using reference gene primer amplification. Sequencing was performed with immunoSEQ multiplex PCR; in TCRdb, only in-frame clones are kept and a portion is missing. For V, J and clone size, that table is used; D and trimming come from the DNA. The top ten hold 1.3% of the sample, which has tens of thousands of clones, over 85% seen once. This receptor was identified in a man in his 60s with acute or convalescent COVID-19. Sequenced material: peripheral blood. The chain combines TRBV3-1 (or the pseudogene TRBV3-2) with TRBJ2-7; D is uncertain. The CDR3 is CASSQARTYEQYF. The CDR3 DNA sequence: TGTGCCAGCAGCCAAGCTAGAACCTACGAGCAGTACTTC.